The 11 T cell receptor beta chains reported below all come from one sample, sequenced in a study of blood T cells in healthy people across ages. Alongside a J-beta primer mix, a sample-barcoded 5' primer served in a second PCR lasting roughly 6 to 11 cycles. MiXCR was run by TCRdb on the 5' RACE reads, yielding one entry per CDR3 protein. In the table there are roughly 1,500,000 distinct CDR3 sequences, 34% of which are singletons. The sample comprised blood. The source is a woman aged 25 to 45 in good health.

This rearrangement joins TRBV28 to TRBJ1-2; maybe TRBD1 (6 bases). V lost 5 bases, J lost 3 bases, and 13 bases lay in between. Germline V gene lookup returns CDR1 MDHEN and CDR2 SYDVKM. The CDR3 totals 14 residues. CDR3 nucleotides: TGTGCCAGCAGTCAACAGGGATGGGACTATGGCTACACCTTC. It is translated as CASSQQGWDYGYTF.

This rearrangement joins TRBV3-1 to TRBJ1-1; 9 bases align to TRBD1. Germline assignment: CDR1 LGHDT and CDR2 YNNKEL (reference sequence). J lost 1 base, V lost 0 bases, and 6 bases had no gene match. This CDR3 region has 17 residues. CDR3 loop: CASSQETGGEENTEAFF. In nucleotides, the CDR3 is TGTGCCAGCAGCCAAGAAACAGGGGGCGAGGAGAACACTGAAGCTTTCTTT.

This clonotype showed up just a few times. The chain uses TRBV27 and TRBJ2-7, with unresolved D. The germline V gene encodes CDR1 MNHEY and CDR2 SMNVEV (reference sequence). CDR3 size: 14 residues. V was pared by 6 bases and J by 0 bases, with 12 bases between. CDR3: CASRPVGHSYEQYF. As DNA, the CDR3 is TGTGCCAGCAGGCCTGTGGGCCACTCCTACGAGCAGTACTTC.

V is TRBV9 and J is TRBJ2-3; TRBD2 aligns across 9 bases. The CDR3 has 16 residues. Germline values: CDR1 SGDLS, CDR2 YYNGEE. The J segment lost 2 bases and the V segment lost 5 bases, leaving 9 bases of the junction unmatched. CDR3 nucleotide sequence: TGTGCCAGCAGTTTCTCTCGGACTAGCGACACAGATACGCAGTATTTT. Protein product: CASSFSRTSDTDTQYF.

As regards this clonotype: One end of the junction fails to match germline, which may point to a read error. The rearrangement joins TRBV11-2 to TRBJ1-1; no firm D call. CDR1 and CDR2 (germline): SGHAT, FQNNGV. The CDR3 contains 14 residues. Here the CDR3 reads CASSLRIMNAEAFF. CDR3 coding DNA: TGTGCCAGCAGCTTAAGGATCATGAACGCTGAAGCTTTCTTT.

The chain links TRBV7-9 to TRBJ2-1, with 7 positions matching TRBD2. The CDR3 contains 17 residues. From germline, CDR1 is SEHNR and CDR2 FQNEAQ (reference sequence). The V and J ends lost 4 bases and 8 bases, in that order; junction bases with no gene match: 17. The CDR3 loop reads CASSSPRRREVIYEQFF. CDR3 nucleotides: TGTGCCAGCAGCTCCCCGAGGAGACGGGAGGTTATATATGAGCAGTTCTTC.

This chain joins TRBV14 and TRBJ1-6; TRBD1 is a possible D gene (5 bases). The CDR3 covers 16 residues. The V end lost 1 base, the J end lost 10 bases, and 17 bases lay between the germline ends. Germline V CDR1 and CDR2: SGHDN, FVKESK. The CDR3 bases are TGTGCCAGCAGCCAAGGGGGACCTCTTGGGCGGTCACCCCTCCACTTT. Translating it yields CASSQGGPLGRSPLHF.

This chain joins TRBV27 and TRBJ2-1; no clear D. This CDR3 contains 14 residues. Germline assignment: CDR1 MNHEY and CDR2 SMNVEV (reference sequence). V lost 4 bases to trimming and J lost 5 bases, with 12 bases between them. The CDR3 nucleotides are TGTGCCAGCAGTTCCGAGTGGTTCGACAATGAGCAGTTCTTC. Its translation: CASSSEWFDNEQFF.

Concerning this clonotype: An end of the junction differs from the germline gene, which may be a read error. The V gene is TRBV20-1, the J gene TRBJ2-1; TRBD2 aligns across 9 bases. Germline CDR1 DFQATT, CDR2 SNEGSKA (reference sequence). This CDR3 has 13 residues. The CDR3 region is CSTRGASGVEQFF. The CDR3 DNA sequence: TGCAGTACTAGAGGAGCTAGCGGGGTGGAGCAGTTCTTC.

The rearrangement links TRBV10-1 to TRBJ2-1; tentative D call: TRBD2 (6 bases). Per the germline V gene, CDR1 is WNHNN and CDR2 is SYGVQD (reference sequence). The CDR3 is made up of 18 amino acids. Trimming cost V 3 bases and J 6 bases, with 24 bases left between them. The CDR3 region is CASSDPNYGTAGGNEQFF. In DNA form, the CDR3 reads TGCGCCAGCAGTGACCCCAACTACGGGACTGCCGGGGGCAATGAGCAGTTCTTC.

The V and J genes are TRBV6-1 and TRBJ1-6; possibly TRBD1 for D (5 bases). V shed 4 bases and J shed 11 bases, with 18 bases lying between them. The CDR3 runs 15 residues. In germline, CDR1 is MNHNS, CDR2 SASEGT. The CDR3 DNA reads TGTGCCAGCAGTGTATCCGGGACCGATAAGGCACCCCTCCACTTT. Its translation is CASSVSGTDKAPLHF.